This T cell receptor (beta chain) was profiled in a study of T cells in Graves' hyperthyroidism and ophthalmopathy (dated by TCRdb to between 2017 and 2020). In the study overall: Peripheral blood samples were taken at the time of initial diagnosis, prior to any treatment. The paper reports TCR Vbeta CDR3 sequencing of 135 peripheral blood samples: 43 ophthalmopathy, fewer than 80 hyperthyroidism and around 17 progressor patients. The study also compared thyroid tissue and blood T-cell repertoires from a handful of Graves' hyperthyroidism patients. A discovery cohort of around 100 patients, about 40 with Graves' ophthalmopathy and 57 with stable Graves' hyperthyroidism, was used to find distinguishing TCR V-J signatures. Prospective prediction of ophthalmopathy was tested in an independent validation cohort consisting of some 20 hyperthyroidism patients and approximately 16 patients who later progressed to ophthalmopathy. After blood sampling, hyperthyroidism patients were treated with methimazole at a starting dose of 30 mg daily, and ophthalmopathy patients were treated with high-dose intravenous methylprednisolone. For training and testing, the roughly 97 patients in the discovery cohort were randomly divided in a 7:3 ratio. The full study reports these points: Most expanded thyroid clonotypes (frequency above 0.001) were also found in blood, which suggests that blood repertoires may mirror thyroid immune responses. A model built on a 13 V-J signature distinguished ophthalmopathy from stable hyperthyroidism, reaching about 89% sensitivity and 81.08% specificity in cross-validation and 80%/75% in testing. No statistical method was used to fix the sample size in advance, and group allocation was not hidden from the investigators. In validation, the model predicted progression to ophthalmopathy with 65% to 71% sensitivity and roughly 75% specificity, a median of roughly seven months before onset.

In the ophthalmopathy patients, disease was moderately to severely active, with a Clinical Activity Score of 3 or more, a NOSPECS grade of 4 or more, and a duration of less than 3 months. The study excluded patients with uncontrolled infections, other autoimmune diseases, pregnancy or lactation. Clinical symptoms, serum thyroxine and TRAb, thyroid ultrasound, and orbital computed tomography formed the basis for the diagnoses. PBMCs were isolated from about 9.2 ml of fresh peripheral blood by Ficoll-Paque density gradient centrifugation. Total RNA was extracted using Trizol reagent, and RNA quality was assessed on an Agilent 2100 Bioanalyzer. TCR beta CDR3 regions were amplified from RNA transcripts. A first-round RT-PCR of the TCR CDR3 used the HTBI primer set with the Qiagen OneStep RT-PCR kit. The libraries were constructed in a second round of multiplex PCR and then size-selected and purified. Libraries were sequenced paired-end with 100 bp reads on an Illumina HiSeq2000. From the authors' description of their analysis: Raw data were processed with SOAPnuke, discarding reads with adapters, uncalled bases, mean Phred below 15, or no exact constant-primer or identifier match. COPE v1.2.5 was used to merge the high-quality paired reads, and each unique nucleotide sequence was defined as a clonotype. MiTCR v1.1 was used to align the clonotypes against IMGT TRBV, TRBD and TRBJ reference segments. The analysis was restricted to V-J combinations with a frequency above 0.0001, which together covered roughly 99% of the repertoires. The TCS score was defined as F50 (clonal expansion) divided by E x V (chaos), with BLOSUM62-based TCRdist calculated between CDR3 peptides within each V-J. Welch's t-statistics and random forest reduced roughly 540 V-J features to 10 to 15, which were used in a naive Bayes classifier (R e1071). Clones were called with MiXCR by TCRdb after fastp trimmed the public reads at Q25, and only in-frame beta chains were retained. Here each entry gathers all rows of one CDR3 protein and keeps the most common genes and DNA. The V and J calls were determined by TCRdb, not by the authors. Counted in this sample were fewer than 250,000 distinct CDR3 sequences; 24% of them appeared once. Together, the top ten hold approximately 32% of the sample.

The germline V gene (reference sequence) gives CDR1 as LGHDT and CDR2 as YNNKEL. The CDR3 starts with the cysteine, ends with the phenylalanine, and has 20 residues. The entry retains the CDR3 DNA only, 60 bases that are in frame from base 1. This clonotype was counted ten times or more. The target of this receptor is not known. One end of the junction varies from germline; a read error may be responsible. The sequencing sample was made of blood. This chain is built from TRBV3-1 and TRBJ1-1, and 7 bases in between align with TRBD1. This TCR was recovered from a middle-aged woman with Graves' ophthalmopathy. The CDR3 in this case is CASSHWARSFGGQPNTEAFF. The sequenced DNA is TGTGCCAGCAGCCATTGGGCTCGGAGTTTTGGGGGACAGCCGAACACTGAAGCTTTCTTC.